This T cell receptor (beta chain) originates from a study of beta chain features in type 1 diabetes. The study reverse transcribed the entire isolated RNA, so it sequenced expressed TCRB transcripts. The table came from immunoSEQ multiplex PCR; TCRdb's copy has only in-frame clones and leaves some out. This repertoire shows 300,000 to 400,000 clones, under 8.5% found once; its top ten account for approximately 0.47%. Germline-derived CDR1 and CDR2 are SGHRS and YFSETQ. Trimming took off 0 bases at V and 6 bases at J, with 9 bases between the two ends. This CDR3 is built from 14 residues. The sample consisted of central memory CD4+ T cells from blood. The chain is built from TRBV5-1 and TRBJ2-2; no clear D. The sequence came from a woman aged 18-29 years in good health. CDR3 sequence reads: CASSLGRVSGELFF. The DNA for the CDR3 is TGCGCCAGCAGCTTGGGTAGAGTCTCCGGGGAGCTGTTTTTT.